Listed below are T cell receptor beta chains from one sample, sequenced in a study of T cells after yellow fever vaccination. TCRdb re-called the 5' RACE reads through MiXCR, storing one row per CDR3 protein. Of a few hundred thousand distinct CDR3 sequences listed, around 13% are singletons. The sample consisted of CD4+ T cells sorted from PBMCs, taken 15 days after the yellow fever booster vaccination. The receptors stem from a man aged 18 to 30 who received the YFV17D yellow fever vaccine. Each CDR3 is given with its conserved first and last residue. D genes are given only for firm matches. Not every row has a clone size; where given, it reads once, few, many or a size class.

TRBV4-3	TRBJ2-2	.	few	CASSQDRSLNAGELFF	TGCGCCAGCAGCCAAGATCGGTCCCTGAACGCCGGGGAGCTGTTTTTT
TRBV7-6	TRBJ2-5	.	once	CASSLGGQTKETQYF	TGTGCCAGCAGCTTAGGAGGACAGACAAAAGAGACCCAGTACTTC
TRBV10-3	TRBJ1-5	.	few	CAISESGLPGAYQPQHF	TGTGCCATCAGTGAGTCGGGATTGCCAGGGGCATATCAGCCCCAGCATTTT
TRBV7-2	TRBJ2-7	.	many	CASSSTYEQYF	TGTGCCAGCAGCTCCACCTACGAGCAGTACTTC
TRBV7-8	TRBJ1-1	.	.	CASSPRTTGNTEAFF	TGTGCCAGCAGCCCCCGGACGACAGGGAACACTGAAGCTTTCTTT
TRBV30	TRBJ1-1	.	.	CAWGRGLNTEAFF	TGTGCCTGGGGCCGGGGGCTGAACACTGAAGCTTTCTTT
TRBV5-1	TRBJ2-1	TRBD2	many	CASSLGGGSNEQFF	TGCGCCAGCAGCTTGGGCGGGGGGTCCAATGAGCAGTTCTTC
TRBV12-3/TRBV12-4	TRBJ1-1	.	few	CASSFYFEAFF	TGTGCCAGCAGTTTTTACTTTGAAGCTTTCTTT
TRBV5-1	TRBJ2-5	.	.	CASSTTGFQVTQYF	TGCGCCAGCAGCACGACAGGTTTCCAAGTGACCCAGTACTTC
TRBV5-1	TRBJ2-2	.	.	CASRREGPTNTGELFF	TGCGCCAGCCGCCGCGAAGGGCCGACGAACACCGGGGAGCTGTTTTTT
TRBV7-8	TRBJ2-7	.	.	CASSFDTGIYEQYF	TGTGCCAGCAGCTTCGACACGGGGATCTACGAGCAGTACTTC
TRBV5-5	TRBJ1-1	.	.	CASSVQINTEAFF	TGTGCCAGCAGCGTCCAGATTAACACTGAAGCTTTCTTT
TRBV6-5	TRBJ1-3	TRBD1	.	CASSYSPGGRIRGNTIYF	TGTGCCAGCAGTTACTCCCCAGGGGGGCGCATCCGTGGAAACACCATATATTTT
TRBV20-1	TRBJ1-5	.	.	CSASKGYGQPQHF	TGCAGTGCTAGTAAGGGCTATGGGCAGCCCCAGCATTTT
TRBV19	TRBJ1-2	.	.	CASSIWQNYGYTF	TGTGCCAGTAGTATTTGGCAGAACTATGGCTACACCTTC
TRBV5-1	TRBJ2-1	TRBD2	.	CASSLGLAGGNYNEQFF	TGCGCCAGCAGCTTGGGGTTGGCGGGGGGGAACTACAATGAGCAGTTCTTC
TRBV20-1	TRBJ2-5	.	few	CSAHSGVPETQYF	TGCAGTGCTCACTCAGGGGTCCCAGAGACCCAGTACTTC
TRBV24-1	TRBJ2-3	TRBD2	.	CATSDPQRGSCTDTQYF	TGTGCCACCAGTGACCCCCAGCGGGGGAGCTGCACAGATACGCAGTATTTT
TRBV2	TRBJ2-5	TRBD2	.	CASTGTSGRETQYF	TGTGCCAGCACCGGGACTAGCGGGCGGGAGACCCAGTACTTC
TRBV5-1	TRBJ1-5	TRBD1	.	CASSPDGQGQGPQHF	TGCGCCAGCAGCCCGGACGGACAGGGCCAAGGGCCCCAGCATTTT
TRBV5-1	TRBJ2-4	.	many	CASSSAGAKNIQYF	TGCGCCAGCAGCTCGGCGGGGGCCAAAAACATTCAGTACTTC
TRBV15	TRBJ2-3	.	many	CATSRDPTDTQYF	TGTGCCACCAGCAGAGATCCCACAGATACGCAGTATTTT
TRBV5-1	TRBJ2-3	.	many	CASSFEGRRVDTQYF	TGCGCCAGCAGCTTTGAGGGAAGAAGGGTTGATACGCAGTATTTT
TRBV12-3/TRBV12-4	TRBJ2-3	.	.	CASSWRVTDTQYF	TGTGCCAGCAGTTGGAGGGTGACAGATACGCAGTATTTT
TRBV6-2/TRBV6-3	TRBJ1-2	.	.	CASSNPRGWGYTF	TGTGCCAGCAGCAACCCGCGGGGATGGGGCTACACCTTC
TRBV5-1	TRBJ2-4	.	once	CASSLEQGDIQYF	TGCGCCAGCAGCTTGGAACAGGGCGACATTCAGTACTTC
TRBV5-5	TRBJ1-2	TRBD1	few	CASSPGQRYGYTF	TGTGCCAGCAGCCCGGGACAGCGCTATGGCTACACCTTC
TRBV6-2/TRBV6-3	TRBJ2-3	.	few	CASSSGKFWDTQYF	TGTGCCAGCAGTTCAGGGAAGTTTTGGGATACGCAGTATTTT
TRBV6-2/TRBV6-3	TRBJ2-5	.	few	CASSKGPEYQETQYF	TGTGCCAGCAGTAAGGGCCCCGAGTACCAAGAGACCCAGTACTTC
TRBV25-1	TRBJ2-3	TRBD2	many	CASSPSGGSDTQYF	TGTGCCAGCAGCCCTAGCGGGGGCAGTGATACGCAGTATTTT
TRBV5-6	TRBJ2-3	.	.	CASSAPAGRPDTQYF	TGTGCCAGCAGCGCGCCGGCAGGCCGCCCAGATACGCAGTATTTT
TRBV6-2/TRBV6-3	TRBJ1-5	.	few	CASRPAGYNQPQHF	TGTGCCAGCAGACCTGCGGGATACAATCAGCCCCAGCATTTT
TRBV3-1	TRBJ1-3	TRBD1	.	CASSQDRSSGNTIYF	TGTGCCAGCAGCCAGGACAGGAGCTCTGGAAACACCATATATTTT
TRBV6-5	TRBJ1-1	.	few	CASSYSGLNTEAFF	TGTGCCAGCAGTTATTCTGGACTGAACACTGAAGCTTTCTTT
TRBV5-4	TRBJ1-1	TRBD1	few	CASSRAGGQGFDTEAFF	TGTGCCAGCAGTCGCGCCGGAGGACAGGGGTTCGACACTGAAGCTTTCTTT
TRBV20-1	TRBJ1-5	.	many	CSALGRYSNQPQHF	TGCAGTGCCCTGGGCCGGTATAGCAATCAGCCCCAGCATTTT
TRBV6-1	TRBJ2-4	.	many	CASSERRGSYIQYF	TGTGCCAGCAGTGAGCGCAGGGGCAGTTACATTCAGTACTTC
TRBV7-8	TRBJ1-5	.	.	CASGDRIGNQPQHF	TGTGCCAGCGGCGACAGAATCGGCAATCAGCCCCAGCATTTT
TRBV2	TRBJ1-1	.	.	CASDGGSLNTEAFF	TGTGCCAGCGACGGGGGATCCCTGAACACTGAAGCTTTCTTT
TRBV5-4	TRBJ2-3	.	.	CASTPAGFTDTQYF	TGTGCCAGCACCCCTGCGGGGTTCACAGATACGCAGTATTTT
TRBV3-1	TRBJ1-2	TRBD1	.	CASSHRDRFYGYTF	TGTGCCAGCAGCCATCGGGACAGATTCTATGGCTACACCTTC
TRBV18	TRBJ2-7	.	few	CASSPRSRGAYEQYF	TGTGCCAGCTCACCAAGATCGAGGGGGGCGTACGAGCAGTACTTC
TRBV6-5	TRBJ2-5	.	.	CASSYLGRETQYF	TGTGCCAGCAGTTACTTGGGGAGGGAGACCCAGTACTTC
TRBV5-1	TRBJ2-7	TRBD1	.	CASSPDGQVSYEQYF	TGCGCCAGCAGCCCGGACGGACAGGTCTCCTACGAGCAGTACTTC
TRBV7-9	TRBJ1-4	TRBD1	.	CASSRPGTGGGGNEKLFF	TGTGCCAGCAGCCGCCCCGGGACAGGGGGCGGTGGTAATGAAAAACTGTTTTTT
TRBV4-1	TRBJ2-3	TRBD2	few	CASSQEAIGGSTDTQYF	TGCGCCAGCAGCCAAGAGGCAATCGGGGGGAGCACAGATACGCAGTATTTT
TRBV7-6	TRBJ2-5	.	.	CASSYARQETQYF	TGTGCCAGCAGCTACGCCCGACAAGAGACCCAGTACTTC
TRBV11-1	TRBJ1-1	.	few	CASSLSGLGTEAFF	TGTGCCAGCAGCTTGTCGGGGTTGGGGACTGAAGCTTTCTTT
TRBV30	TRBJ1-1	.	.	CAWSGVSINTEAFF	TGTGCCTGGAGTGGGGTCAGCATAAACACTGAAGCTTTCTTT
TRBV5-1	TRBJ1-4	TRBD1	.	CASSLDGQGGEKLFF	TGCGCCAGCAGCTTGGATGGACAGGGTGGGGAAAAACTGTTTTTT
TRBV27	TRBJ2-2	.	many	CASSLQYGGRELFF	TGTGCCAGCAGTTTACAGTACGGGGGCAGGGAGCTGTTTTTT
TRBV5-1	TRBJ2-6	TRBD2	many	CASSRSSGGTGANVLTF	TGCGCCAGCAGCAGATCTAGCGGGGGTACCGGGGCCAACGTCCTGACTTTC
TRBV9	TRBJ2-1	TRBD2	few	CASRASGGSYNEQFF	TGTGCCAGCAGGGCGAGCGGGGGGTCTTACAATGAGCAGTTCTTC